This is a list of T cell receptor beta chains from one sample in a study of T-cell reconstitution after alpha-beta-depleted transplantation in children. A single record per CDR3 protein comes from TCRdb applying MiXCR to the PCR reads. The repertoire holds around 600,000 distinct CDR3 sequences, with about 10% as singletons. Specimen: PBMCs from the stem cell graft donor, collected from the stem cell graft. Source of these receptors: a human donor who donated a stem cell graft to a child with acute myeloid leukemia. Both conserved end residues are part of each CDR3. Fields, in order: CDR3 length, V gene, J gene, D gene, clone size, CDR3 DNA, CDR3 protein. D genes are given only for firm matches. Not every row has a clone size; where given, it reads once, few, many or a size class.

cdr3_length: 13
v_call: TRBV7-2
j_call: TRBJ1-5
d_call: NA
clone_size: many
cdr3_nt: TGTGCCAGCAGCTTAGAGGCGGAACAGCCCCAGCATTTT
cdr3_aa: CASSLEAEQPQHF

cdr3_length: 11
v_call: TRBV28
j_call: TRBJ1-1
d_call: NA
clone_size: few
cdr3_nt: TGTGCCAGCAGTTCCCGGGGTCCCCGGGACTTT
cdr3_aa: CASSSRGPRDF

cdr3_length: 15
v_call: TRBV3-1
j_call: TRBJ1-3
d_call: NA
clone_size: few
cdr3_nt: TGTGCCAGCAGCCAAGTTCGCGATTCTGGAAACACCATATATTTT
cdr3_aa: CASSQVRDSGNTIYF

cdr3_length: 15
v_call: TRBV7-9
j_call: TRBJ2-7
d_call: TRBD2
clone_size: NA
cdr3_nt: TGTGCCAGCAGCTCCCGGGAGGTATCGACCTACGAGCAGTACTTC
cdr3_aa: CASSSREVSTYEQYF

cdr3_length: 15
v_call: TRBV15
j_call: TRBJ1-4
d_call: TRBD1
clone_size: NA
cdr3_nt: TGTGCCACCAGCGGGGTGGACAGGGGGCGTGAAAAACTGTTTTTT
cdr3_aa: CATSGVDRGREKLFF

cdr3_length: 16
v_call: TRBV6-1
j_call: TRBJ2-7
d_call: NA
clone_size: NA
cdr3_nt: TGTGCCAGCAGTGGGGATTGGGGTCCCTCCTCCTACGAGCAGTACTTC
cdr3_aa: CASSGDWGPSSYEQYF

cdr3_length: 14
v_call: TRBV7-2
j_call: TRBJ1-2
d_call: TRBD1
clone_size: NA
cdr3_nt: TGTGCCAGCAGCCGGACAGGGCGGGGCTATGGCTACACCTTC
cdr3_aa: CASSRTGRGYGYTF

cdr3_length: 15
v_call: TRBV27
j_call: TRBJ2-7
d_call: TRBD2
clone_size: NA
cdr3_nt: TGTGCCAGCAGCAATGCTCTAGCGGGAGGAAACGAGCAGTACTTC
cdr3_aa: CASSNALAGGNEQYF

cdr3_length: 14
v_call: TRBV14
j_call: TRBJ2-3
d_call: NA
clone_size: NA
cdr3_nt: TGTGCCAGCAGCCAAGATTCCAATTGGGATACGCAGTATTTT
cdr3_aa: CASSQDSNWDTQYF

cdr3_length: 14
v_call: TRBV29-1
j_call: TRBJ2-1
d_call: TRBD1
clone_size: few
cdr3_nt: TGCAGCGTTGAGGCCGGGGCTCAGACAGGGGAGCAGTTCTTC
cdr3_aa: CSVEAGAQTGEQFF

cdr3_length: 13
v_call: TRBV6-2/TRBV6-3
j_call: TRBJ2-2
d_call: NA
clone_size: NA
cdr3_nt: TGTGCCAGCAGGCCCTCTGGTACCGGGGAGCTGTTTTTT
cdr3_aa: CASRPSGTGELFF

cdr3_length: 14
v_call: TRBV7-9
j_call: TRBJ1-1
d_call: NA
clone_size: few
cdr3_nt: TGTGCCAGCAGCTTTTGGAGGCTGAACACTGAAGCTTTCTTT
cdr3_aa: CASSFWRLNTEAFF

cdr3_length: 13
v_call: TRBV20-1
j_call: TRBJ1-1
d_call: NA
clone_size: few
cdr3_nt: TGCAGTGCTAGAGTGTCCGGGGCCACTGAAGCTTTCTTT
cdr3_aa: CSARVSGATEAFF

cdr3_length: 19
v_call: TRBV4-3
j_call: TRBJ2-3
d_call: TRBD2
clone_size: NA
cdr3_nt: TGCGCCAGCAGCCAAGATGCGGGGGGCTCCATGGTTAGCACAGATACGCAGTATTTT
cdr3_aa: CASSQDAGGSMVSTDTQYF

cdr3_length: 14
v_call: TRBV29-1
j_call: TRBJ2-3
d_call: TRBD2
clone_size: NA
cdr3_nt: TGCAGCGTTGGGCTAGCGGGGGTCGCAGATACGCAGTATTTT
cdr3_aa: CSVGLAGVADTQYF

cdr3_length: 15
v_call: TRBV10-3
j_call: TRBJ2-5
d_call: NA
clone_size: NA
cdr3_nt: TGTGCCATCAGTGAGTCAAGAGGTTACTCAGAGACCCAGTACTTC
cdr3_aa: CAISESRGYSETQYF

cdr3_length: 15
v_call: TRBV6-5
j_call: TRBJ1-1
d_call: NA
clone_size: many
cdr3_nt: TGTGCCAGCAGTTGGAGACGTGGTGGTTTGACTGAAGCTTTCTTT
cdr3_aa: CASSWRRGGLTEAFF

cdr3_length: 14
v_call: TRBV6-4
j_call: TRBJ2-3
d_call: TRBD2
clone_size: NA
cdr3_nt: TGTGCCAGCAGGACCGGGACTAGCAGTCCTACGCAGTATTTT
cdr3_aa: CASRTGTSSPTQYF

cdr3_length: 15
v_call: TRBV20-1
j_call: TRBJ2-1
d_call: NA
clone_size: few
cdr3_nt: TGCAGTGCCTCCGGCCCGGGGAGTACGGACAATGAGCAGTTCTTC
cdr3_aa: CSASGPGSTDNEQFF

cdr3_length: 14
v_call: TRBV20-1
j_call: TRBJ2-7
d_call: NA
clone_size: NA
cdr3_nt: TGCAGTGCTACAAGGACGGGGTACTCCTACGAGCAGTACTTC
cdr3_aa: CSATRTGYSYEQYF

cdr3_length: 16
v_call: TRBV7-2
j_call: TRBJ2-3
d_call: NA
clone_size: many
cdr3_nt: TGTGCCAGCAGCTTAGGATTCGCTTTAAGCACAGATACGCAGTATTTT
cdr3_aa: CASSLGFALSTDTQYF

cdr3_length: 15
v_call: TRBV27
j_call: TRBJ1-1
d_call: NA
clone_size: NA
cdr3_nt: TGTGCCAGCAGCGCTCGTAGGGATATAGGGACTGAAGCTTTCTTT
cdr3_aa: CASSARRDIGTEAFF

cdr3_length: 13
v_call: TRBV30
j_call: TRBJ2-3
d_call: NA
clone_size: many
cdr3_nt: TGTGCCGGGCGGGCTAGCGGCACAGATACGCAGTATTTT
cdr3_aa: CAGRASGTDTQYF

cdr3_length: 12
v_call: TRBV6-2/TRBV6-3
j_call: TRBJ2-3
d_call: NA
clone_size: many
cdr3_nt: TGTGCCAGCACGAAAGGTGCAGATACGCAGTATTTT
cdr3_aa: CASTKGADTQYF

cdr3_length: 13
v_call: TRBV3-1
j_call: TRBJ2-1
d_call: TRBD2
clone_size: many
cdr3_nt: TGTGCCACTAATAGCGGGAGTAGGGATGAGCAGTTCTTC
cdr3_aa: CATNSGSRDEQFF

cdr3_length: 13
v_call: TRBV29-1
j_call: TRBJ2-1
d_call: NA
clone_size: NA
cdr3_nt: TGCAGCGCCGAAGGGGACTTCTACAATGAGCAGTTCTTC
cdr3_aa: CSAEGDFYNEQFF

cdr3_length: 13
v_call: TRBV20-1
j_call: TRBJ1-4
d_call: TRBD1
clone_size: many
cdr3_nt: TGCAGTGCTACACGAGGACAGGGCGAAAAACTGTTTTTT
cdr3_aa: CSATRGQGEKLFF

cdr3_length: 12
v_call: TRBV10-3
j_call: TRBJ2-3
d_call: NA
clone_size: many
cdr3_nt: TGTGCCATCGCGGACAGCACAGATACGCAGTATTTT
cdr3_aa: CAIADSTDTQYF

cdr3_length: 16
v_call: TRBV5-1
j_call: TRBJ2-1
d_call: TRBD1
clone_size: many
cdr3_nt: TGCGCCAGCAGCTTGGCCGGGACAGAGTCCTACAATGAGCAGTTCTTC
cdr3_aa: CASSLAGTESYNEQFF

cdr3_length: 17
v_call: TRBV7-9
j_call: TRBJ1-3
d_call: NA
clone_size: NA
cdr3_nt: TGTGCCAGCAGCCCTCCCGCCCGGCCGACCTCTGGAAACACCATATATTTT
cdr3_aa: CASSPPARPTSGNTIYF

cdr3_length: 16
v_call: TRBV7-3
j_call: TRBJ2-1
d_call: NA
clone_size: NA
cdr3_nt: TGTGCCAGCAGCAAAGGTGCAGGTAGTTATACGTATGAGCAGTTCTTC
cdr3_aa: CASSKGAGSYTYEQFF

cdr3_length: 14
v_call: TRBV19
j_call: TRBJ1-2
d_call: NA
clone_size: few
cdr3_nt: TGTGCCAGTAGTATAGATGACAGGACGTATGGCTACACCTTC
cdr3_aa: CASSIDDRTYGYTF

cdr3_length: 11
v_call: TRBV29-1
j_call: TRBJ1-3
d_call: NA
clone_size: NA
cdr3_nt: TGCAGCTGCCAACAGGGAAACACCATATATTTT
cdr3_aa: CSCQQGNTIYF

cdr3_length: 19
v_call: TRBV20-1
j_call: TRBJ2-1
d_call: TRBD2
clone_size: few
cdr3_nt: TGCAGTGCTAGAATGGGGCTAGCGGGAGTATCCCCGGTATACAATGAGCAGTTCTTC
cdr3_aa: CSARMGLAGVSPVYNEQFF

cdr3_length: 15
v_call: TRBV5-5
j_call: TRBJ1-5
d_call: TRBD1
clone_size: NA
cdr3_nt: TGTGCCAGCAGCTTTACAGGGGATAGCAATCAGCCCCAGCATTTT
cdr3_aa: CASSFTGDSNQPQHF

cdr3_length: 10
v_call: TRBV2
j_call: TRBJ2-3
d_call: NA
clone_size: many
cdr3_nt: TGTGCCAGCAGGGCTACTTCTGAGTATTTT
cdr3_aa: CASRATSEYF

cdr3_length: 16
v_call: TRBV6-2/TRBV6-3
j_call: TRBJ1-1
d_call: TRBD1
clone_size: NA
cdr3_nt: TGTGCCAGCAGTTACTCTCGGACAGGGTTGAACACTGAAGCTTTCTTT
cdr3_aa: CASSYSRTGLNTEAFF

cdr3_length: 13
v_call: TRBV2
j_call: TRBJ1-2
d_call: NA
clone_size: NA
cdr3_nt: TGTGCCAGCAGTGTGCAGGGGCCCCATGGCTACACCTTC
cdr3_aa: CASSVQGPHGYTF

cdr3_length: 14
v_call: TRBV20-1
j_call: TRBJ2-7
d_call: NA
clone_size: few
cdr3_nt: TGCAGTGCTAGAGATAAGAGACTAGGGTACGAGCAGTACTTC
cdr3_aa: CSARDKRLGYEQYF

cdr3_length: 14
v_call: TRBV27
j_call: TRBJ2-7
d_call: TRBD1
clone_size: NA
cdr3_nt: TGTGCCAGCAGTTTATCCGGGACAGCCTACGAGCAGTACTTC
cdr3_aa: CASSLSGTAYEQYF

cdr3_length: 15
v_call: TRBV7-9
j_call: TRBJ2-3
d_call: NA
clone_size: few
cdr3_nt: TGTGCCAGCAGCTTCGTACTCAGTGGCACAGATACGCAGTATTTT
cdr3_aa: CASSFVLSGTDTQYF

cdr3_length: 15
v_call: TRBV4-3
j_call: TRBJ2-2
d_call: TRBD2
clone_size: many
cdr3_nt: TGCGCCAGCAGCCAGGGACTAGCGGGTTCCGGGGAGCTGTTTTTT
cdr3_aa: CASSQGLAGSGELFF

cdr3_length: 15
v_call: TRBV6-2/TRBV6-3
j_call: TRBJ2-1
d_call: NA
clone_size: many
cdr3_nt: TGTGCCAGCATCTCGTTCCCGGATAGCGTGGGTGAGCAGTTCTTC
cdr3_aa: CASISFPDSVGEQFF

cdr3_length: 13
v_call: TRBV7-2
j_call: TRBJ1-3
d_call: NA
clone_size: few
cdr3_nt: TGTGCCAGCAGCTTGAACAGGATGGAGACCATATATTTT
cdr3_aa: CASSLNRMETIYF

cdr3_length: 12
v_call: TRBV28
j_call: TRBJ2-1
d_call: NA
clone_size: many
cdr3_nt: TGTGCCAGCAGGCTTAGGAAAGATGAGCAGTTCTTC
cdr3_aa: CASRLRKDEQFF

cdr3_length: 14
v_call: TRBV6-2/TRBV6-3
j_call: TRBJ1-6
d_call: TRBD1
clone_size: NA
cdr3_nt: TGTGCCAGCAGTTTGGACAGGGATCTTCTGGCCCTCCACTTT
cdr3_aa: CASSLDRDLLALHF

cdr3_length: 13
v_call: TRBV6-1
j_call: TRBJ2-3
d_call: NA
clone_size: NA
cdr3_nt: TGTGCCAGCAGCGTCGGGGCCACAGATACGCAGTATTTT
cdr3_aa: CASSVGATDTQYF

cdr3_length: 16
v_call: TRBV12-3/TRBV12-4
j_call: TRBJ2-3
d_call: NA
clone_size: many
cdr3_nt: TGTGCCAGCAGTTTAGCCCTAGGGGGTTATGGAGATACGCAGTATTTT
cdr3_aa: CASSLALGGYGDTQYF

cdr3_length: 14
v_call: TRBV29-1
j_call: TRBJ2-5
d_call: NA
clone_size: NA
cdr3_nt: TGCAGCGTCCCAGAGGTGGTAGATGGAGAGACCCAGTACTTC
cdr3_aa: CSVPEVVDGETQYF